These T cell receptor beta chains were read from a single sample in a study of shared clonotypes between healthy human individuals. TCRdb keeps only in-frame clones here, not all; method: immunoSEQ multiplex PCR. The sample consists of about 2.2 million clones, over 85% of them appearing once. The sequencing sample was made of naive CD8+ T cells from PBMCs. The receptors were sampled from a man aged 18-30 years in good health. Some clones in this sample may be carry-over from other donors' samples. Each CDR3 is given with its conserved first and last residue. Fields, in order: clone size, J gene, D gene, V gene, CDR3 protein, CDR3 DNA. A D gene is named only where the DNA matches it firmly. Clone size is stated in some rows and not others, as once, few, many or a class when expanded.

abundance: -; j_gene: TRBJ1-2; d_gene: TRBD1; v_gene: TRBV4-1; CDR3aa: CASSPTTGFDYGYTF; CDR3nt: TGCGCCAGCAGCCCAACGACAGGGTTCGACTATGGCTACACCTTC
abundance: -; j_gene: TRBJ2-7; d_gene: -; v_gene: TRBV7-9; CDR3aa: CASSFGGAEQYF; CDR3nt: TGTGCCAGCAGTTTTGGGGGGGCCGAGCAGTACTTC
abundance: once; j_gene: TRBJ1-5; d_gene: -; v_gene: TRBV19; CDR3aa: CASSTTPGTHQPQHF; CDR3nt: TGTGCCAGTAGTACAACTCCGGGGACCCATCAGCCCCAGCATTTT
abundance: -; j_gene: TRBJ2-7; d_gene: -; v_gene: TRBV7-9; CDR3aa: CASSLLPPEQYF; CDR3nt: TGTGCCAGCAGCTTATTGCCTCCCGAGCAGTACTTC
abundance: -; j_gene: TRBJ1-3; d_gene: -; v_gene: TRBV7-9; CDR3aa: CASSLARGNTIYF; CDR3nt: TGTGCCAGCAGCTTAGCGCGTGGAAACACCATATATTTT
abundance: -; j_gene: TRBJ2-7; d_gene: TRBD1; v_gene: TRBV6-6; CDR3aa: CASSDRDRDEQYF; CDR3nt: TGTGCCAGCAGCGACCGGGACAGGGACGAGCAGTACTTC
abundance: -; j_gene: TRBJ2-5; d_gene: TRBD2; v_gene: TRBV7-8; CDR3aa: CASSFGLAGGLFQETQYF; CDR3nt: TGTGCCAGCAGCTTTGGACTAGCGGGAGGCCTTTTCCAAGAGACCCAGTACTTC
abundance: -; j_gene: TRBJ1-2; d_gene: TRBD1; v_gene: TRBV27; CDR3aa: CASRDRGNGYTF; CDR3nt: TGTGCCAGCAGAGACAGGGGAAATGGCTACACCTTC
abundance: -; j_gene: TRBJ1-2; d_gene: -; v_gene: TRBV12-1; CDR3aa: CASSFRGGRGYTF; CDR3nt: TGTGCCAGCAGCTTTAGAGGGGGCCGAGGCTACACCTTC
abundance: -; j_gene: TRBJ2-2; d_gene: -; v_gene: TRBV7-8; CDR3aa: CASSPHKETGELFF; CDR3nt: TGTGCCAGCAGCCCGCACAAGGAGACCGGGGAGCTGTTTTTT
abundance: -; j_gene: TRBJ2-7; d_gene: TRBD1; v_gene: TRBV28; CDR3aa: CASSFSGGYEQYF; CDR3nt: TGTGCCAGCAGTTTTTCAGGGGGTTACGAGCAGTACTTC
abundance: -; j_gene: TRBJ1-3; d_gene: -; v_gene: TRBV9; CDR3aa: CASSVDGAGSIYF; CDR3nt: TGTGCCAGCAGCGTAGATGGGGCAGGGTCCATATATTTT
abundance: -; j_gene: TRBJ2-2; d_gene: -; v_gene: TRBV25-1; CDR3aa: CASSDYTGGDTGELFF; CDR3nt: TGTGCCAGCAGTGACTATACAGGGGGGGACACCGGGGAGCTGTTTTTT
abundance: -; j_gene: TRBJ1-3; d_gene: -; v_gene: TRBV19; CDR3aa: CASSIGVTSSGNTIYF; CDR3nt: TGTGCCAGTAGTATAGGAGTCACCAGCTCTGGAAACACCATATATTTT
abundance: -; j_gene: TRBJ1-2; d_gene: -; v_gene: TRBV27; CDR3aa: CASSPRGGANYGYTF; CDR3nt: TGTGCCAGCAGTCCTCGAGGCGGAGCTAACTATGGCTACACCTTC
abundance: -; j_gene: TRBJ1-1; d_gene: -; v_gene: TRBV7-9; CDR3aa: CASSLVGGEDEAFF; CDR3nt: TGTGCCAGCAGCTTAGTAGGGGGAGAGGATGAAGCTTTCTTT
abundance: -; j_gene: TRBJ1-2; d_gene: TRBD1; v_gene: TRBV25-1; CDR3aa: CASSGYNRGDYGYTF; CDR3nt: TGTGCCAGCAGTGGTTATAACAGGGGCGACTATGGCTACACCTTC
abundance: -; j_gene: TRBJ2-1; d_gene: -; v_gene: TRBV28; CDR3aa: CASSFLQPGAEYSNEQFF; CDR3nt: TGTGCCAGCAGTTTCCTCCAGCCCGGGGCGGAATACAGCAATGAGCAGTTCTTC
abundance: -; j_gene: TRBJ2-7; d_gene: TRBD1; v_gene: TRBV7-9; CDR3aa: CASSTQTGGSYEQYF; CDR3nt: TGTGCCAGCAGCACACAGACAGGGGGATCCTACGAGCAGTACTTC
abundance: -; j_gene: TRBJ1-2; d_gene: -; v_gene: TRBV12-5; CDR3aa: CASGLAPTGSGYGYTF; CDR3nt: TGTGCTAGTGGTTTGGCCCCTACAGGGTCTGGCTATGGCTACACCTTC
abundance: -; j_gene: TRBJ2-2; d_gene: -; v_gene: TRBV18; CDR3aa: CASSLPRNTGELFF; CDR3nt: TGTGCCAGCTCACTCCCACGGAACACCGGGGAGCTGTTTTTT
abundance: -; j_gene: TRBJ2-5; d_gene: TRBD2; v_gene: TRBV12-5; CDR3aa: CASGLVGTSGRLQETQYF; CDR3nt: TGTGCTAGTGGTTTGGTAGGGACTAGCGGGAGATTACAAGAGACCCAGTACTTC
abundance: -; j_gene: TRBJ2-5; d_gene: -; v_gene: TRBV25-1; CDR3aa: CASRGERNQETQYF; CDR3nt: TGTGCCAGCAGGGGGGAACGGAACCAAGAGACCCAGTACTTC
abundance: -; j_gene: TRBJ2-3; d_gene: TRBD2; v_gene: TRBV7-6; CDR3aa: CASSSAETSGTTDTQYF; CDR3nt: TGTGCCAGCAGCTCCGCCGAGACTAGCGGGACCACAGATACGCAGTATTTT
abundance: -; j_gene: TRBJ2-2; d_gene: -; v_gene: TRBV7-9; CDR3aa: CASSSGTENTGELFF; CDR3nt: TGTGCCAGCAGCTCCGGGACCGAGAACACCGGGGAGCTGTTTTTT
abundance: once; j_gene: TRBJ2-1; d_gene: -; v_gene: TRBV27; CDR3aa: CASSSGRYNEQFF; CDR3nt: TGTGCCAGCAGTTCGGGACGGTACAATGAGCAGTTCTTC
abundance: once; j_gene: TRBJ2-7; d_gene: -; v_gene: TRBV7-6; CDR3aa: CASSLEGWDEQYF; CDR3nt: TGTGCCAGCAGCTTAGAAGGCTGGGACGAGCAGTACTTC
abundance: -; j_gene: TRBJ1-4; d_gene: TRBD1; v_gene: TRBV7-9; CDR3aa: CASNSDRGLKQNEKLFF; CDR3nt: TGTGCCAGCAATTCGGACAGGGGGCTGAAACAAAATGAAAAACTGTTTTTT